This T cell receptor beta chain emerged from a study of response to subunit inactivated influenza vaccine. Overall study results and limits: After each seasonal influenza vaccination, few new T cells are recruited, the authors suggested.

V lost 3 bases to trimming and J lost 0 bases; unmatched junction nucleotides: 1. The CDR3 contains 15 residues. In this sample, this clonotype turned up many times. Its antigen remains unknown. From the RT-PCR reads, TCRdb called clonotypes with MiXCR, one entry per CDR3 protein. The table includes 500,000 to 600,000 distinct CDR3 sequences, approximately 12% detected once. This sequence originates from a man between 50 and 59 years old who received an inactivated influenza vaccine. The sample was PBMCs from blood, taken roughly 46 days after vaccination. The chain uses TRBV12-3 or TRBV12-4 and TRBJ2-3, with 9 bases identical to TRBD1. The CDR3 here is CASSFGQGSTDTQYF. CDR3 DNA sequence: TGTGCCAGCAGTTTCGGACAGGGGAGCACAGATACGCAGTATTTT.